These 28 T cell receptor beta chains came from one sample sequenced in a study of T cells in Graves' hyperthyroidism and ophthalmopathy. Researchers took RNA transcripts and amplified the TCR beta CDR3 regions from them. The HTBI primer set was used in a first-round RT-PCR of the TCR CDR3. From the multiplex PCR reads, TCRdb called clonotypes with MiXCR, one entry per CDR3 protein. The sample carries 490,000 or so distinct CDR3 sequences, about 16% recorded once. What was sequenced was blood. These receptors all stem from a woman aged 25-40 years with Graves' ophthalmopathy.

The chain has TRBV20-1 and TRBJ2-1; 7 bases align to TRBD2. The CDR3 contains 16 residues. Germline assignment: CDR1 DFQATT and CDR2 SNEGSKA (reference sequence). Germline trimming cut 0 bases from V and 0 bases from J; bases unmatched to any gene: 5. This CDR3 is CSARDLAENSYNEQFF. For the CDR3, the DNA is TGCAGTGCTAGAGATCTAGCGGAAAACTCCTACAATGAGCAGTTCTTC.

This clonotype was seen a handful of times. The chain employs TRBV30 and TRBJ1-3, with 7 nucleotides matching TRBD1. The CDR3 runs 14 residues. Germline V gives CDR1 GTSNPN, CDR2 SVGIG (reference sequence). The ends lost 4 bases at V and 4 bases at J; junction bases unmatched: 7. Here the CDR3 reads CAWTRQGAGNTIYF. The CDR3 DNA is TGTGCCTGGACGCGACAGGGTGCGGGAAACACCATATATTTT. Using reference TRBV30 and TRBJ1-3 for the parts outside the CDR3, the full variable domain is SQTIHQWPATLVQPVGSPLSLECTVEGTSNPNLYWYRQAAGRGLQLLFYSVGIGQISSEVPQNLSASRPQDRQFILSSKKLLLSDSGFYLCAWTRQGAGNTIYFGEGSWLTVV.

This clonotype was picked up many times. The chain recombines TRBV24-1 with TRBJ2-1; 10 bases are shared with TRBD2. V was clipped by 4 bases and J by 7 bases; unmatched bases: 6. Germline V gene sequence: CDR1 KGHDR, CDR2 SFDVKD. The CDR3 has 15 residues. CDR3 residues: CATSDNSGRRNEQFF. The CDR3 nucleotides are TGTGCCACCAGTGACAATAGCGGGAGGAGGAATGAGCAGTTCTTC.

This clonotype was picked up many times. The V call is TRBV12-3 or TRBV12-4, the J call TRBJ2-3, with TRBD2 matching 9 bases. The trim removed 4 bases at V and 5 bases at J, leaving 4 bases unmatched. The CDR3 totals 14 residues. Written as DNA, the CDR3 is TGTGCCAGCAGTTCCCGGACTAGCGTAGATACGCAGTATTTT. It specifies CASSSRTSVDTQYF.

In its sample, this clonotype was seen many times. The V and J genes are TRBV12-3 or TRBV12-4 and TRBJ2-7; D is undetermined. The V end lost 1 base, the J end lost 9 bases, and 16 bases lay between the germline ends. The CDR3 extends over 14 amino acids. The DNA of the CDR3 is TGTGCCAGCAGTTTAGACCAGACGGCAAGCCCGCAGTACTTC. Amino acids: CASSLDQTASPQYF.

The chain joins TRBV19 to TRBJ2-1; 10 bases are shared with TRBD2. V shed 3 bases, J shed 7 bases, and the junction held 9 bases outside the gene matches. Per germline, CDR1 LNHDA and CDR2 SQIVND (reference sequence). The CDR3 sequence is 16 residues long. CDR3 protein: CASSIPVSGRVNEQFF. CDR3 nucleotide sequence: TGTGCCAGTAGTATCCCCGTCAGCGGGAGGGTAAATGAGCAGTTCTTC.

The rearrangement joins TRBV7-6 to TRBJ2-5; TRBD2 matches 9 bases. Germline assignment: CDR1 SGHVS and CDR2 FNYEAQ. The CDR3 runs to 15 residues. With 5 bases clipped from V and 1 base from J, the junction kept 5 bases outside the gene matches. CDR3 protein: CASSRSGSPQETQYF. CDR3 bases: TGTGCCAGCAGCCGTAGCGGGAGCCCCCAAGAGACCCAGTACTTC.

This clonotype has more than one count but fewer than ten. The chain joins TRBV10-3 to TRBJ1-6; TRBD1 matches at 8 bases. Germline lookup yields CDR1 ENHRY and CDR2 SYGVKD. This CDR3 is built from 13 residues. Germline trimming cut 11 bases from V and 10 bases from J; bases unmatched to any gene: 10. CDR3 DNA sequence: TGTGCCGGCACAGGGGGTGCAGAATCACCCCTCCACTTT. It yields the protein CAGTGGAESPLHF.

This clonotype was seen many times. CDR3 nucleotide sequence: TGTGCCAGCAGCCCTAGGGAAGACGCCACGGCGCAGTATTTT. Its translation: CASSPREDATAQYF. The gene calls are TRBV5-5 and TRBJ2-3; D gene uncertain. The length of the CDR3 is 14 residues. Germline CDR1 and CDR2: SGHKS and YYEKEE (reference sequence). The V and J ends lost 4 bases and 10 bases respectively, with 19 bases between them.

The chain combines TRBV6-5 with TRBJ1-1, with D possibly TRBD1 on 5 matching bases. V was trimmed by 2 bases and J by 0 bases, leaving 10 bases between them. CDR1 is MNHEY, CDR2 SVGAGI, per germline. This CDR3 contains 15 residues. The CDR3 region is CASSYEGMMNTEAFF. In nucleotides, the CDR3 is TGTGCCAGCAGTTACGAGGGGATGATGAACACTGAAGCTTTCTTT.

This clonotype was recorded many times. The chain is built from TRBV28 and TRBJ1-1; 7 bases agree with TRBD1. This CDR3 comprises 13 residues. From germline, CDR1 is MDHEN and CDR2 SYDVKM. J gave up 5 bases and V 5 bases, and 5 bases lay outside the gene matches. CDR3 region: CASSRQGSTEAFF. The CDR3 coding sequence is TGTGCCAGCAGTCGACAGGGTTCGACTGAAGCTTTCTTT.

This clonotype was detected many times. Here the CDR3 reads CASSPQGQEQYF. The CDR3, as DNA: TGTGCCAGCAGTCCCCAGGGACAGGAGCAGTACTTC. The rearrangement links TRBV28 to TRBJ2-7, with 7 nucleotides matching TRBD1. The CDR3 contains 12 residues. Germline V gene sequence: CDR1 MDHEN, CDR2 SYDVKM. J gave up 7 bases and V 5 bases, and 5 bases lay outside the gene matches. Filled out from reference TRBV28 and TRBJ2-7, the complete variable domain reads DVKVTQSSRYLVKRTGEKVFLECVQDMDHENMFWYRQDPGLGLRLIYFSYDVKMKEKGDIPEGYSVSREKKERFSLILESASTNQTSMYLCASSPQGQEQYFGPGTRLTVT.

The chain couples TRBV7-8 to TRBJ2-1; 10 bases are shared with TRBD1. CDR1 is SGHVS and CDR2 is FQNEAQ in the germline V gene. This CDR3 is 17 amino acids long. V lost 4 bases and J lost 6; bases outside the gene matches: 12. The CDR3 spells CASSSMRFWTGGNEQFF. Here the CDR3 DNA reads TGTGCCAGCAGCTCAATGCGTTTCTGGACAGGGGGCAATGAGCAGTTCTTC.

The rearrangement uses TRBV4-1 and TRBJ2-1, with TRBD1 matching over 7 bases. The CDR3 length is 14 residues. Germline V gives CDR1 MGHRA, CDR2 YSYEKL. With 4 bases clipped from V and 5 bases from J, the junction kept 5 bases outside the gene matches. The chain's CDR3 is CASSPGTANNEQFF. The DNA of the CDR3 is TGCGCCAGCAGCCCTGGGACAGCAAACAATGAGCAGTTCTTC.

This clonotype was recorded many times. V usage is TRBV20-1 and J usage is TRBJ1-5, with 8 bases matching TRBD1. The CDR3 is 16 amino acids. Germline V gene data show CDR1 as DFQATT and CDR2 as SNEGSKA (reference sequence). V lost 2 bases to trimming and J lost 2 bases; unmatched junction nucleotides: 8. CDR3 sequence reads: CSARPQQGAGNQPQHF. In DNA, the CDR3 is TGCAGTGCTAGACCGCAGCAGGGGGCTGGCAATCAGCCCCAGCATTTT.

This chain's CDR3 is CASSYTYRGLEGYTF. The DNA of the CDR3 is TGTGCCAGCAGTTACACTTACAGGGGACTTGAAGGCTACACCTTC. The chain couples TRBV6-5 to TRBJ1-2; 7 bases match TRBD1. Germline CDR1 is MNHEY and CDR2 is SVGAGI. The CDR3 contains 15 residues. With 2 bases clipped from V and 8 bases from J, the junction kept 11 bases outside the gene matches.

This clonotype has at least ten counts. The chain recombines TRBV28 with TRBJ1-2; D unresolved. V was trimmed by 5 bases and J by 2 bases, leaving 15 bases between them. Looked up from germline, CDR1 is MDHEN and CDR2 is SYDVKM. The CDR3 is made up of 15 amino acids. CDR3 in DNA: TGTGCCAGCAGTCTCTCTGGGAGTCCGAACTATGGCTACACCTTC. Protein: CASSLSGSPNYGYTF.

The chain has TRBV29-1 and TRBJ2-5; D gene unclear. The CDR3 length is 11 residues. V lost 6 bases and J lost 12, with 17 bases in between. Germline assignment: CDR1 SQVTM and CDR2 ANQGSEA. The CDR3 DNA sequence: TGCAGCGTGATACGCAGGATGGTGGAGTACTTC. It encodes CSVIRRMVEYF.

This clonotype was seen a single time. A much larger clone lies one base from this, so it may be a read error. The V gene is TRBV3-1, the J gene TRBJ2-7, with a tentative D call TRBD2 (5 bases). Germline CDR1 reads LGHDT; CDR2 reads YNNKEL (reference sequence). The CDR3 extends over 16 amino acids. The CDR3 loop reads CASSQVLGGPSCEQYF. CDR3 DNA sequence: TGTGCCAGCAGCCAAGTATTGGGCGGGCCCTCCTGCGAGCAGTACTTC.

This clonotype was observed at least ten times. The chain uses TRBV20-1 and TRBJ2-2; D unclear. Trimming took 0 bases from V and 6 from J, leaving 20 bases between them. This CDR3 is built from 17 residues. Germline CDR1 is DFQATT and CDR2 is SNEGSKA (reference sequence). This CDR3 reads CSARDQRLPVMAGELFF. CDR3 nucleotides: TGCAGTGCTAGAGATCAACGACTTCCCGTTATGGCCGGGGAGCTGTTTTTT.

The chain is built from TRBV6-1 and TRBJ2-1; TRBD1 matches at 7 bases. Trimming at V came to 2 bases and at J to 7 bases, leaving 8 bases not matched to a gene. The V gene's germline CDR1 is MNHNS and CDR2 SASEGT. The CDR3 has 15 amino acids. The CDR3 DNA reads TGTGCCAGCAGTGAACCCGGGACAGATATGAATGAGCAGTTCTTC. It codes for CASSEPGTDMNEQFF.

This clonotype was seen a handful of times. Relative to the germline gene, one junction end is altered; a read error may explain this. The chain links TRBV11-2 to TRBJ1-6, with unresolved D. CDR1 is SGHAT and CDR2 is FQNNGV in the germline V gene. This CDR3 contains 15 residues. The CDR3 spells CASSSGPSHNSPLHF. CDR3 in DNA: TGTGCCAGCAGCTCCGGACCCTCCCATAATTCACCCCTCCACTTT.

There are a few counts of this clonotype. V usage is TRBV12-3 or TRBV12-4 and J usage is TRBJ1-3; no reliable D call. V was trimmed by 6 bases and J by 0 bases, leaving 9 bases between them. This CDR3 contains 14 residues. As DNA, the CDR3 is TGTGCCAGCAGGCGGGTTGCCTCTGGAAACACCATATATTTT. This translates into CASRRVASGNTIYF.

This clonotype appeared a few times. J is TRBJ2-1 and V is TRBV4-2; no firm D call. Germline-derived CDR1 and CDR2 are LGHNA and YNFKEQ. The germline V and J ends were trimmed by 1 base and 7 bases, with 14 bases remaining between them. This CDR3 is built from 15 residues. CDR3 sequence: CASSQVSEASNEQFF. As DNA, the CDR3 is TGTGCCAGCAGCCAAGTGAGTGAGGCAAGTAATGAGCAGTTCTTC.

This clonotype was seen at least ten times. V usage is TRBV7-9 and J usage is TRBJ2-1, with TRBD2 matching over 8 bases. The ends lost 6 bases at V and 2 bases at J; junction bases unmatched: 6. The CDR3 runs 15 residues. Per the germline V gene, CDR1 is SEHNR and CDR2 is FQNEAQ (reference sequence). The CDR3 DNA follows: TGTGCCAGCAGTCACGGACTAGCAGCCTACAATGAGCAGTTCTTC. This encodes CASSHGLAAYNEQFF.

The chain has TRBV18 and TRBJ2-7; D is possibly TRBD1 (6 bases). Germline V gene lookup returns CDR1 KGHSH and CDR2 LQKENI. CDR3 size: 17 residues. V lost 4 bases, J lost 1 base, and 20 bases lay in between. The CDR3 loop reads CASSRGQGFQFSYEQYF. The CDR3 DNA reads TGTGCCAGCTCACGGGGACAAGGGTTCCAATTTTCCTACGAGCAGTACTTC.

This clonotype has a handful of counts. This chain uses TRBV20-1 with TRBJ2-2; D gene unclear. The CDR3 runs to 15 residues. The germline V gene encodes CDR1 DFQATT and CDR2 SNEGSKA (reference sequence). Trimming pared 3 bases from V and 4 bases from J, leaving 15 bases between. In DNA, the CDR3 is TGCAGTGCTAGTAGTGGCTTGGCAACCACCGGGGAGCTGTTTTTT. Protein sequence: CSASSGLATTGELFF.

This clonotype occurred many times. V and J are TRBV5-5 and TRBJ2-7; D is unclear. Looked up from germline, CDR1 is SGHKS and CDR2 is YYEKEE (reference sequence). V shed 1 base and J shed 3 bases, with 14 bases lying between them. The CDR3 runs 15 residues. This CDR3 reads CASSLLSGRIYEQYF. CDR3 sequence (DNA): TGTGCCAGCAGCTTGCTGAGTGGAAGAATCTACGAGCAGTACTTC.